This entry lists 18 T cell receptor beta chains sequenced from one sample in a study of shared clonotypes between healthy human individuals. TCRdb's copy holds only in-frame clones and misses some; the assay was immunoSEQ multiplex PCR. This table holds about 2.3 million clones, around 93% found once. The sample consisted of naive CD4+ T cells from PBMCs. Sample subset: CD45RA+ positively selected. Receptors were obtained from a man aged 18 to 30 in good health. Some clones in this sample may be carry-over from other donors' samples.

The J gene is TRBJ2-7, the V gene TRBV7-2; D is perhaps TRBD2 (7 bases). Between the trimmed V and J ends, which lost 1 base and 5 bases, there was a span of 15 bases. CDR1 SGHTA and CDR2 FQGNSA come from the germline V gene. This CDR3 contains 15 residues. This chain's CDR3 is CASSLDQGTINEQYF. DNA for the CDR3: TGTGCCAGCAGCTTAGATCAGGGGACTATCAACGAGCAGTACTTC.

This clone has more than one count but fewer than ten. This sample also contains other DNA sequences that code for the same CDR3. This chain uses TRBV15 with TRBJ1-5; D perhaps matches TRBD1 (5 bases). CDR1 is LNHNV and CDR2 is YYDKDF in the germline V gene (reference sequence). This CDR3 contains 14 residues. V lost 0 bases, J lost 5 bases, and 8 bases lay in between. The CDR3 reads CATSRDRGDQPQHF. In nucleotides, the CDR3 is TGTGCCACCAGCAGAGATCGGGGGGATCAGCCCCAGCATTTT.

CDR3 amino acids: CASSFLGPNEKLFF. The CDR3, as DNA: TGTGCCAGCAGTTTCCTGGGACCAAATGAAAAACTGTTTTTT. The chain combines TRBV27 with TRBJ1-4; a possible D gene is TRBD1 (5 bases). V was shortened by 3 bases and J by 5 bases, with 10 bases between the two germline ends. This CDR3 has 14 residues. Germline loops: CDR1 MNHEY, CDR2 SMNVEV (reference sequence). Full variable domain (remainder filled in from reference TRBV27 and TRBJ1-4): EAQVTQNPRYLITVTGKKLTVTCSQNMNHEYMSWYRQDPGLGLRQIYYSMNVEVTDKGDVPEGYKVSRKEKRNFPLILESPSPNQTSLYFCASSFLGPNEKLFFGSGTQLSVL.

The CDR3, as DNA: TGTGCCAGTATCTCGACAGGGCTAGGCAGCTATGGCTACACCTTC. Its translation is CASISTGLGSYGYTF. The chain employs TRBV19 and TRBJ1-2, with 7 bases that match TRBD1. V dropped 7 bases and J dropped 4; count of bases not matched to a gene: 12. In germline, CDR1 is LNHDA, CDR2 SQIVND (reference sequence). CDR3 length equals 15 residues.

V is TRBV7-3 and J is TRBJ1-4; TRBD1 is a possible D gene (6 bases). Per germline, CDR1 SGHTA and CDR2 FQGTGA. This CDR3 spans 16 amino acids. V dropped 2 bases and J dropped 5 bases, with 15 bases sitting between them. CDR3 DNA: TGTGCCAGCAGCTTAGGGGTTGGGGGCCTGAATGAAAAACTGTTTTTT. Residues: CASSLGVGGLNEKLFF.

The rearrangement uses TRBV9 and TRBJ1-2; no clear D gene. CDR1 and CDR2 (germline): SGDLS, YYNGEE. V was pared by 6 bases and J by 6 bases, with 15 bases between. The CDR3 totals 13 residues. The CDR3 sequence: CASTVDGRDGYTF. CDR3 DNA sequence: TGTGCCAGCACCGTGGACGGAAGGGATGGCTACACCTTC.

The chain is built from TRBV28 and TRBJ1-4; D is perhaps TRBD1 (5 bases). This CDR3 is 13 amino acids long. Trimming left V 1 base short and J 10 bases short, with 10 bases between. Germline V gene data show CDR1 as MDHEN and CDR2 as SYDVKM. In DNA, the CDR3 is TGTGCCAGCAGTTTATTGGGGGTCGTAAAACTGTTTTTT. The encoded protein is CASSLLGVVKLFF. Combining the CDR3 with reference TRBV28 and TRBJ1-4 gives the whole variable domain DVKVTQSSRYLVKRTGEKVFLECVQDMDHENMFWYRQDPGLGLRLIYFSYDVKMKEKGDIPEGYSVSREKKERFSLILESASTNQTSMYLCASSLLGVVKLFFGSGTQLSVL.

The gene calls are TRBV2 and TRBJ2-7, with D hard to call. The ends were cut back, 6 bases at V and 0 bases at J, with 9 bases in the middle. This CDR3 is built from 13 residues. CDR1 is SNHLY and CDR2 is FYNNEI in the germline V gene. The CDR3 loop reads CASSLDGSYEQYF. In DNA, the CDR3 is TGTGCCAGCAGCCTGGACGGCTCCTACGAGCAGTACTTC.

V usage is TRBV28 and J usage is TRBJ2-1; 7 bases are a match to TRBD2. The trim removed 5 bases at V and 0 bases at J, leaving 7 bases unmatched. This CDR3 has 16 amino acids. Germline V CDR1 and CDR2: MDHEN, SYDVKM. The CDR3 here is CASSAPSGNSYNEQFF. The DNA for the CDR3 is TGTGCCAGCAGTGCTCCGAGCGGGAACTCCTACAATGAGCAGTTCTTC.

The chain employs TRBV28 and TRBJ2-5, with D possibly matching TRBD2 (6 bases). This CDR3 has 15 residues. CDR1 and CDR2 (germline): MDHEN, SYDVKM. V shed 4 bases and J shed 5 bases, with 17 bases lying between them. CDR3 sequence: CASSSRAPGRETQYF. In DNA form, the CDR3 reads TGTGCCAGCAGTTCTCGGGCACCTGGGAGGGAGACCCAGTACTTC.

The chain links TRBV27 to TRBJ2-1; D may be TRBD1 (7 bases). Germline-derived CDR1 and CDR2 are MNHEY and SMNVEV (reference sequence). Between the trimmed V and J ends, which lost 2 bases and 0 bases, there was a span of 8 bases. There are 15 residues in the CDR3. The CDR3 DNA is TGTGCCAGCAGTTTACAGGGGGGCTCCTACAATGAGCAGTTCTTC. It codes for CASSLQGGSYNEQFF.

The chain recombines TRBV6-1 with TRBJ2-5, with D perhaps assigned TRBD1 or TRBD2 (5 bases each). This CDR3 spans 14 amino acids. Germline-derived CDR1 and CDR2 are MNHNS and SASEGT. V gave up 2 bases and J gave up 4 bases, with 11 bases separating them. This CDR3 is CASSEQGAGETQYF. CDR3 bases: TGTGCCAGCAGTGAACAGGGAGCTGGAGAGACCCAGTACTTC.

V and J are TRBV30 and TRBJ2-7; 7 bases fit TRBD2. The CDR3 extends over 14 amino acids. Germline V gene lookup returns CDR1 GTSNPN and CDR2 SVGIG (reference sequence). V dropped 3 bases and J dropped 6; count of bases not matched to a gene: 11. CDR3 protein: CAWRGTGGGSEQYF. The CDR3 coding sequence is TGTGCCTGGAGAGGAACGGGAGGAGGCTCCGAGCAGTACTTC.

Comment on this clone: A much larger clone sits a single nucleotide away, making a read error possible. The chain employs TRBV5-4 and TRBJ1-1; D remains ambiguous. The CDR3 contains 11 residues. Germline-derived CDR1 and CDR2 are SGHNT and YYREEE (reference sequence). Here the CDR3 reads CASSLNSEAFF. For the CDR3, the DNA is TGTGCCAGCAGCTTGAACTCTGAAGCTTTCTTT.

The rearrangement joins TRBV5-6 to TRBJ2-7, with D possibly being TRBD2 (5 bases). Germline V lookup: CDR1 SGHDT, CDR2 YYEEEE. The CDR3 is 16 amino acids. V lost 3 bases and J lost 3, with 19 bases in between. CDR3 in amino acids: CASSYLASSPGYEQYF. In nucleotides, the CDR3 is TGTGCCAGCAGCTATCTAGCATCCTCGCCAGGCTACGAGCAGTACTTC.

On this clone itself: The same CDR3 is also encoded by other DNA sequences in this sample. This chain uses TRBV2 with TRBJ1-5; D not certain. CDR1 SNHLY and CDR2 FYNNEI come from the germline V gene. The CDR3 totals 13 residues. V lost 3 bases, J lost 5 bases, and 8 bases lay in between. This CDR3 is CASSDEGDQPQHF. In DNA, the CDR3 is TGTGCCAGCAGTGACGAGGGAGATCAGCCCCAGCATTTT.

The chain's CDR3 is CASSSRAESSYNEQFF. CDR3 DNA: TGTGCCAGCAGCTCAAGAGCGGAGAGCTCCTACAATGAGCAGTTCTTC. The V call is TRBV9, the J call TRBJ2-1; D is perhaps TRBD2 (5 bases). Trimming pared 4 bases from V and 0 bases from J, leaving 14 bases between. CDR3 size: 16 residues. Germline V gene sequence: CDR1 SGDLS, CDR2 YYNGEE.

The rearrangement links TRBV11-2 to TRBJ1-4; D uncertain. V was pared by 1 base and J by 3 bases, with 12 bases between. The germline V gene has CDR1 SGHAT and CDR2 FQNNGV. This CDR3 is built from 16 residues. CDR3 DNA: TGTGCCAGCAGCTTAGTCCGAGGGCCGCCTAATGAAAAACTGTTTTTT. Amino acids: CASSLVRGPPNEKLFF.